The 18 T cell receptor beta chains below come from one sample, sequenced in a study of identical twins. Using its own MiXCR run on the 5' RACE reads, TCRdb lists one record per CDR3 protein. This sample has roughly 690,000 distinct CDR3 sequences; roughly 6% occur once, and the top ten carry approximately 1.6%. Source material: naive T cells sorted from blood. These receptors were collected from a man between 18 and 29 years old in good health.

The sample holds a few counts of this clonotype. CDR3 residues: CSASRGFYTEAFF. In DNA, the CDR3 is TGCAGTGCTAGTAGGGGCTTCTACACTGAAGCTTTCTTT. V usage is TRBV20-1 and J usage is TRBJ1-1, with TRBD1 as a possible D gene (5 bases). V lost 3 bases and J 3 bases, leaving 11 bases between the germline ends. The CDR3 loop spans 13 amino acids. Germline V gives CDR1 DFQATT, CDR2 SNEGSKA (reference sequence).

This clonotype was counted only a few times. The chain has TRBV20-1 and TRBJ2-3; D might be TRBD2 (6 bases). The CDR3 extends over 12 amino acids. V lost 7 bases and J lost 7, with 15 bases in between. Germline CDR1 is DFQATT and CDR2 is SNEGSKA (reference sequence). DNA for the CDR3: TGCAGTGAAAGCGGGCCACAAAATACGCAGTATTTT. This translates into CSESGPQNTQYF.

There are many counts of this clonotype. The V and J genes are TRBV6-1 and TRBJ2-2; 11 bases line up with TRBD2. This CDR3 region has 16 residues. V lost 5 bases and J lost 5; bases outside the gene matches: 7. Germline V CDR1 and CDR2: MNHNS, SASEGT. The CDR3 is CASSQTSGMGTGELFF. CDR3 DNA sequence: TGTGCCAGCAGTCAGACTAGCGGGATGGGTACCGGGGAGCTGTTTTTT.

This clonotype was picked up many times. The chain employs TRBV12-3 or TRBV12-4 and TRBJ1-4; 10 bases are a match to TRBD1. The CDR3 is made up of 13 amino acids. The J segment lost 6 bases and the V segment lost 8 bases, leaving 3 bases of the junction unmatched. The CDR3 bases are TGTGCCAGCTCTGGGACAGGGGATGAAAAACTGTTTTTT. Translating gives CASSGTGDEKLFF.

V and J are TRBV6-2 or TRBV6-3 and TRBJ1-4; 7 nucleotides agree with TRBD1. The CDR3 sequence is 15 residues long. V lost 5 bases and J lost 5; bases outside the gene matches: 8. Germline V gene lookup returns CDR1 MNHEY and CDR2 SVGEGT. CDR3: CASSRPGTANEKLFF. DNA of the CDR3: TGTGCCAGCAGTCGCCCAGGGACAGCAAATGAAAAACTGTTTTTT.

This clonotype was detected a few times. The chain combines TRBV5-1 with TRBJ2-5; D ambiguous. Trimming shortened V by 6 bases and J by 4 bases, and 13 bases separated the two germline ends. The germline V gene has CDR1 SGHRS and CDR2 YFSETQ. The CDR3 spans 13 residues. In DNA form, the CDR3 reads TGCGCCAGCACCCCCGGCTCCGGAGAGACCCAGTACTTC. This gives the protein CASTPGSGETQYF. The full variable domain, with the rest looked up from reference TRBV5-1 and TRBJ2-5, is KAGVTQTPRYLIKTRGQQVTLSCSPISGHRSVSWYQQTPGQGLQFLFEYFSETQRNKGNFPGRFSGRQFSNSRSEMNVSTLELGDSALYLCASTPGSGETQYFGPGTRLLVL.

V and J are TRBV7-2 and TRBJ2-4; D is undetermined. CDR1 is SGHTA, CDR2 FQGNSA, per germline. The CDR3 totals 17 residues. V lost 0 bases to trimming and J lost 0 bases, with 12 bases between them. CDR3: CASSLALSGLAKNIQYF. CDR3 nucleotide sequence: TGTGCCAGCAGCTTAGCGTTGAGTGGGCTAGCCAAAAACATTCAGTACTTC.

This clonotype was seen more than once but under ten times. This chain uses TRBV24-1 with TRBJ2-1, with TRBD2 matching 12 bases. The germline gives CDR1 KGHDR, CDR2 SFDVKD. The CDR3 runs 17 residues. J lost 5 bases, V lost 1 base, and 5 bases had no gene match. The CDR3 here is CATSDFPRLAGDNEQFF. The CDR3 bases are TGTGCCACCAGTGATTTTCCCCGACTAGCGGGGGACAATGAGCAGTTCTTC.

V and J are TRBV5-5 and TRBJ1-1; D might be TRBD1 (6 bases). Germline assignment: CDR1 SGHKS and CDR2 YYEKEE (reference sequence). V was pared by 6 bases and J by 0 bases, with 12 bases between. The CDR3 is 14 residues long. CDR3 bases: TGTGCCAGCATCACGGACAGCTTGAACACTGAAGCTTTCTTT. Translation gives CASITDSLNTEAFF.

This clonotype has a count of ten or more. The chain uses TRBV10-3 and TRBJ2-1, with 11 bases identical to TRBD2. Germline CDR1 and CDR2: ENHRY and SYGVKD. The CDR3 sequence is 17 residues long. V was pared by 7 bases and J by 1 base, with 9 bases of the junction left unmatched. Here the CDR3 DNA reads TGTGCCATCACCGAGCACGGACTAGCGGGTTCCTACAATGAGCAGTTCTTC. This codes for CAITEHGLAGSYNEQFF.

The table lists this clonotype with many counts. The chain is built from TRBV6-1 and TRBJ2-1; the match to TRBD2 covers 7 bases. This CDR3 spans 16 amino acids. From germline, CDR1 is MNHNS and CDR2 SASEGT. The J segment lost 6 bases and the V segment lost 6 bases, leaving 14 bases of the junction unmatched. CDR3 sequence: CASRHLKREWSNEQFF. CDR3 DNA sequence: TGTGCCAGCAGGCACCTCAAGCGGGAATGGAGCAATGAGCAGTTCTTC.

CDR3 DNA sequence: TGTGCCAGCGCAAACGCGGGGTGGGGGGCGCGGGAGCAGTACTTC. Its translation: CASANAGWGAREQYF. The V gene is TRBV12-3 or TRBV12-4, the J gene TRBJ2-7; perhaps D is TRBD1 or TRBD2 (6 bases each). The length of the CDR3 is 15 residues. V was trimmed by 8 bases and J by 7 bases, leaving 24 bases between them.

The chain links TRBV6-2 or TRBV6-3 to TRBJ2-7, with D uncertain. Germline assignment: CDR1 MNHEY and CDR2 SVGEGT. The length of the CDR3 is 13 residues. V lost 6 bases and J lost 6, with 15 bases in between. The CDR3 sequence is CASRSGPASEQYF. The CDR3 DNA is TGTGCCAGCAGATCCGGACCGGCGTCCGAGCAGTACTTC.

The table lists this clonotype with a few counts. The chain employs TRBV12-3 or TRBV12-4 and TRBJ2-5, with D possibly matching TRBD2 (5 bases). Between the trimmed V and J ends, which lost 1 base and 5 bases, there was a span of 14 bases. The CDR3 has 15 residues. The CDR3 coding sequence is TGTGCCAGCAGTTTAGGGACTGGAATGCAGGAGACCCAGTACTTC. Translated, it gives CASSLGTGMQETQYF.

This clonotype came up many times. The V gene is TRBV12-3 or TRBV12-4, the J gene TRBJ2-2; D ambiguous. The CDR3 totals 14 residues. The V end lost 3 bases, the J end lost 3 bases, and 8 bases lay between the germline ends. CDR3 sequence (DNA): TGTGCCAGCAGTTTCTGGCAGTACACCGGGGAGCTGTTTTTT. Translated: CASSFWQYTGELFF.

This chain joins TRBV3-1 and TRBJ1-1, with a weak D call TRBD1 (6 bases). The germline CDR1 and CDR2 sequences are LGHDT and YNNKEL (reference sequence). V gave up 6 bases and J gave up 7 bases, with 9 bases separating them. The CDR3 totals 11 residues. The CDR3 DNA reads TGTGCCAGCAGACAGGGATTTGAAGCTTTCTTT. Its protein product is CASRQGFEAFF.

This clonotype has at least ten counts. The rearrangement joins TRBV15 to TRBJ2-1; possible D gene TRBD1, 5 bases. Per germline, CDR1 LNHNV and CDR2 YYDKDF (reference sequence). V was clipped by 0 bases and J by 0 bases, with 18 bases between them. The CDR3 covers 19 residues. DNA for the CDR3: TGTGCCACCAGCAGAGATACAATGGCAGGACAAAGCTCCTACAATGAGCAGTTCTTC. Translation gives CATSRDTMAGQSSYNEQFF.

This clonotype was found many times. V is TRBV12-3 or TRBV12-4 and J is TRBJ2-4; D perhaps matches TRBD1 (6 bases). Between the trimmed V and J ends, which lost 2 bases and 7 bases, there was a span of 6 bases. The CDR3 sequence is 12 residues long. The CDR3 DNA sequence: TGTGCCAGCAGTTTAAGGGGGAACATTCAGTACTTC. Its protein product is CASSLRGNIQYF.